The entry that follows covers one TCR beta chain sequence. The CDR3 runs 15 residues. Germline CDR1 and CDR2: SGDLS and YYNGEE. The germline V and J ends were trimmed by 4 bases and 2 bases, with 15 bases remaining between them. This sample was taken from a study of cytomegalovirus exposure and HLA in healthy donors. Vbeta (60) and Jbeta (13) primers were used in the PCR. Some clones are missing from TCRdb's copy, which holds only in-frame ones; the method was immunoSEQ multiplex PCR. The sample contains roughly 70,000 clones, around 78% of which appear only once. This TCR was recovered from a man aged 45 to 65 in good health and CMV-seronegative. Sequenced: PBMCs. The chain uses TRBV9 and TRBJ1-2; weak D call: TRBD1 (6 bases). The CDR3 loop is CASSNQQGKNYGYTF. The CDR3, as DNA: TGTGCCAGCAGCAACCAGCAGGGGAAAAACTATGGCTACACCTTC.